This T cell receptor beta chain is drawn from a study of blood T cell repertoires in COVID-19. On the study more broadly: COVID-19 samples collected from the United States, Italy and Spain covered acute and convalescent phases. T cells, B-cell-depleted T cells, or PBMCs supplied cDNA or gDNA.

Germline lookup yields CDR1 SGDLS and CDR2 YYNGEE. J was trimmed by 7 bases and V by 3 bases; bases with no gene match: 4. This CDR3 has 14 residues. The Seattle site enrolled patients during active infection and followed them longitudinally. In the authors' methods: Estimation of nucleated cell counts was performed using reference gene primer amplification. Sequenced by immunoSEQ multiplex PCR; TCRdb stores in-frame clones only, minus some. Clone size and the V and J calls come from that table; the DNA yielded D and trimming. The table has tens of thousands of clones, more than 70% seen once. Sample: peripheral blood. This receptor was identified in a man between 50 and 59 years old with COVID-19, enrolled during active disease. This sequence joins TRBV9 and TRBJ1-6; TRBD1 aligns across 7 bases. CDR3 DNA sequence: TGTGCCAGCAGCGCCAAGACAGGGAATTCACCCCTCCACTTT. Its protein is CASSAKTGNSPLHF.